These T cell receptor beta chains were read from a single sample in a study of early T cells in non-severe SARS-CoV-2 infection. TCRdb re-analysed the 5' RACE reads in MiXCR, keeping a single row per CDR3 protein. The data hold 15,000 to 20,000 distinct CDR3 sequences, with around 6.1% observed a single time. Input material: whole blood. These receptors all come from an adult who was a healthcare worker with PCR-confirmed SARS-CoV-2 infection or an uninfected control (not recorded which). Both conserved end residues are trimmed from each CDR3. Size tells how often a clone was seen (once, few, many) or the class of an expanded clone, and some rows leave it out.

v_gene	len	j_gene	abundance	CDR3aa
TRBV24-1	12	TRBJ2-1	many	ATSETSGSNEQF
TRBV5-1	12	TRBJ2-2	NA	ASSLKGPTGELF
TRBV10-3	13	TRBJ2-7	few	ANTNPSGLSYEQY
TRBV11-2	14	TRBJ2-1	many	ASSQPVSGNYNEQF
TRBV5-1	13	TRBJ2-3	many	ASSLGQGNGDTQY
TRBV6-5	13	TRBJ1-2	many	ASRGQGRMNYGYT
TRBV28	12	TRBJ2-7	medium-sized	ASKVRLATYEQY
TRBV27	12	TRBJ2-1	many	ASRLAGGRSEQF
TRBV5-1	15	TRBJ1-2	many	ASSSSGLKNGNYGYT
TRBV30	14	TRBJ1-4	medium-sized	AWSTPVQGINEKLF
TRBV6-5	12	TRBJ1-6	once	ASSYGQNNSPLH
TRBV15	14	TRBJ2-1	NA	ATSNPAGQTYGEQF